This T cell receptor beta chain was retrieved from a study of cytotoxic CD8 clonotypes in ibrutinib-treated CLL. Study-level information: Patients attained approximately 24 partial and 2 complete responses; at median around 63 months, about 14 remained remitted while some 12 progressed. Sequencing produced an average of about 280,000 productive templates and 94,082 productive rearrangements per sample. Whole-study findings and limits: Pretreatment clonality was elevated relative to age-matched healthy donors and paralleled circulating CD8+ T-cell counts. With treatment, public clonotypes, which were uncommon, either contracted or remained stable.

Germline loops: CDR1 MNHEY, CDR2 SVGAGI. There are 14 residues in the CDR3. Trimming shortened V by 7 bases and J by 1 base, and 14 bases separated the two germline ends. About this clone: Its antigen is currently unknown.

Profiling relied on immunoSEQ multiplex PCR, and the TCRdb table lists in-frame clones only, not all of them. Of roughly 160,000 clones listed, about four fifths are singletons. The TCR sequence derives from a human donor with chronic lymphocytic leukemia. This chain links TRBV6-5 with TRBJ2-7, with D perhaps matching TRBD1 or TRBD2 (5 bases each). The sample was PBMCs, taken after 24 months of ibrutinib treatment. CDR3: CASTPRDLSYEQYF. CDR3 DNA sequence: TGTGCCAGCACGCCCCGGGACCTATCCTACGAGCAGTACTTC.